The rows below give T cell receptor beta chains drawn from one sample of a study of T cells in tuberculosis. The protocol was immunoSEQ multiplex PCR, while the TCRdb copy is restricted to in-frame clones and leaves out a portion. This table has roughly 59,000 clones, around 86% appearing once. The sequencing input was CD1b-GMM tetramer-negative cells sorted from PBMCs. These TCRs come from an adult woman with latent tuberculosis. CDR3s leave out the opening cysteine and the closing phenylalanine or tryptophan. Fields, in order: CDR3 protein, clone size, D gene, V gene. The D gene is left open where the match is weak. Some rows have no size entry. The others give once, few or many, or a class for an expanded clone.

CDR3aa: ASGLETFLRGNQPQH; abundance: .; d_gene: .; v_gene: TRBV12-5
CDR3aa: ATSPSSGRARTGELF; abundance: .; d_gene: TRBD2; v_gene: TRBV15
CDR3aa: ASSYRLEGDTQY; abundance: .; d_gene: .; v_gene: TRBV6-6
CDR3aa: ASSQDRNSSPLH; abundance: once; d_gene: .; v_gene: TRBV4-3
CDR3aa: ASRGRKGPFTDTQY; abundance: .; d_gene: .; v_gene: TRBV28
CDR3aa: ASILVGGNQPQH; abundance: .; d_gene: .; v_gene: TRBV28
CDR3aa: ASSSRPMSANYGYT; abundance: .; d_gene: .; v_gene: TRBV7-2
CDR3aa: ASSQVRPLNTEAF; abundance: .; d_gene: .; v_gene: TRBV14
CDR3aa: ASSLDRVGNTIY; abundance: .; d_gene: TRBD1; v_gene: TRBV28
CDR3aa: ASSPQGVAFDEQF; abundance: .; d_gene: TRBD1; v_gene: TRBV5-1
CDR3aa: ASSFSGNEQY; abundance: .; d_gene: TRBD2; v_gene: TRBV7-9
CDR3aa: ASSQTSGGNEQY; abundance: once; d_gene: TRBD2; v_gene: TRBV5-1
CDR3aa: ASSAYRSSNYGYT; abundance: .; d_gene: .; v_gene: TRBV11-2
CDR3aa: ASSSDTNQPQH; abundance: .; d_gene: .; v_gene: TRBV6-6
CDR3aa: AWARQGATGYT; abundance: .; d_gene: TRBD1; v_gene: TRBV30
CDR3aa: ASSSGDRVNTEAF; abundance: .; d_gene: TRBD1; v_gene: TRBV6-5
CDR3aa: ASSSDRDQPQH; abundance: .; d_gene: TRBD1; v_gene: TRBV5-1
CDR3aa: ASSRTGQGPTGNTIY; abundance: .; d_gene: .; v_gene: TRBV13